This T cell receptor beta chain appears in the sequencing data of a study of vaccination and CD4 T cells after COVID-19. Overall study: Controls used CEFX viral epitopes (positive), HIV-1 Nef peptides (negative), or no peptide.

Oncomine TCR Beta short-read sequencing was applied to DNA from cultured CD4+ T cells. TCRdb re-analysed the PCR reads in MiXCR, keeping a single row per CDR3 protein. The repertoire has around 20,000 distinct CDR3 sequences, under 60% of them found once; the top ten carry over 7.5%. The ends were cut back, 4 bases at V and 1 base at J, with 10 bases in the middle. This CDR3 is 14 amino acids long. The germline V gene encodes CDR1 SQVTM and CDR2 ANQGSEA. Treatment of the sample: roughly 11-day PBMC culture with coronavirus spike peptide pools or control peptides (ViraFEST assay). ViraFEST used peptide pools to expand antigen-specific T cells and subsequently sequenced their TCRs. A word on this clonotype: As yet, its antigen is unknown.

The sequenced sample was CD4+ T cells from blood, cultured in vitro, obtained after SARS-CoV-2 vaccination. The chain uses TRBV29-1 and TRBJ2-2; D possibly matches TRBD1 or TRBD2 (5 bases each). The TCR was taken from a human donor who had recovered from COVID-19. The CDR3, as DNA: TGCAGCGTTGGTGGGACCGTGAACACCGGGGAGCTGTTTTTT. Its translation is CSVGGTVNTGELFF.